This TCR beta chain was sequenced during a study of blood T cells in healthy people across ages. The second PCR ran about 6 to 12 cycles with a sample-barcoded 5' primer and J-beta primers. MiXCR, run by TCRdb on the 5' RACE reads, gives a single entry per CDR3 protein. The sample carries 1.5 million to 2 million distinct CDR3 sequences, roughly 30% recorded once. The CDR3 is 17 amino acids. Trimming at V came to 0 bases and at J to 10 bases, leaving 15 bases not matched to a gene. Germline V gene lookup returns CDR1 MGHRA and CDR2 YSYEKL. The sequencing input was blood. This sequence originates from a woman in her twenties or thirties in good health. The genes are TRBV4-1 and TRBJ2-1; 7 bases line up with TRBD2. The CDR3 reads CASSQEGGAKNLFEQFF. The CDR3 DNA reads TGCGCCAGCAGCCAAGAGGGAGGGGCGAAGAACCTGTTCGAGCAGTTCTTC.